The present T cell receptor beta chain was sequenced within a study of T cell repertoires in aging, cancer and after chemotherapy. About the study: Donors were grouped into six age bands spanning 30 or younger through 70 or older. Millions of TCR reads were in the whole dataset.

Findings and limits, study-wide: Immunological memory after chemotherapy cannot be judged from the repertoire data. Untreated cancer patients had significantly lower blood TCR diversity than age-matched healthy donors.

This clonotype was detected only a few times. Its antigen is undetermined. Germline loops: CDR1 DFQATT, CDR2 SNEGSKA (reference sequence). V was clipped by 2 bases and J by 3 bases, with 16 bases between them. The CDR3 sequence is 15 residues long. TRB rearrangements spanning V, D and J were amplified using mixed TRB-A/B primers. MiXCR, applied by TCRdb to the multiplex PCR reads, yields one record per CDR3 protein. The table lists 6,000 to 8,500 distinct CDR3 sequences, 22% of them singletons. The template was genomic DNA from peripheral blood, not RNA. Sequencing used blood. The origin of this receptor is a human donor with a blood cancer. This chain links TRBV20-1 with TRBJ1-2; no clear D. CDR3 bases: TGCAGTGCTAGACCCCCCACCCAGGAGTACTATGGCTACACCTTC. Translated, it gives CSARPPTQEYYGYTF.